A single sample is the source of the 27 T cell receptor beta chains below, sequenced in a study of lymphopenia after photon versus proton radiotherapy. Clones were read by immunoSEQ multiplex PCR, and TCRdb kept only the in-frame ones, dropping some. Of about 22,000 clones listed, about 90% are singletons. The material was peripheral blood, obtained from a patient treated with proton-based radiotherapy. The receptors were gathered from a woman in her 70s with pancreatic cancer. Some clones in this sample may be carry-over from other donors' samples.

The V gene is TRBV6-1, the J gene TRBJ1-1; the D gene is possibly TRBD1 (6 bases). CDR3 size: 13 residues. The germline gives CDR1 MNHNS, CDR2 SASEGT. The V end was cut by 5 bases, the J end by 5 bases, with 12 bases between. CDR3 sequence (DNA): TGTGCCAGCAGTTCGACAGGTCTGACTGAAGCTTTCTTT. Protein product: CASSSTGLTEAFF.

The CDR3 spells CASSKKVRLTGDRYEQYF. DNA of the CDR3: TGTGCCAGCAGCAAAAAAGTTAGGTTGACAGGGGATCGCTACGAGCAGTACTTC. J is TRBJ2-7 and V is TRBV21-1; TRBD1 was called by the table and not checked on the DNA. TRBV21-1 is termed a pseudogene. The CDR3 is 18 amino acids.

V is TRBV18 and J is TRBJ2-3; D is uncertain. V lost 3 bases to trimming and J lost 2 bases, with 18 bases between them. The CDR3 runs to 17 residues. Germline V gene sequence: CDR1 KGHSH, CDR2 LQKENI. For the CDR3, the DNA is TGTGCCAGCTCACCGAGCCTTTCTACCCAGGTCACAGATACGCAGTATTTT. This translates into CASSPSLSTQVTDTQYF. Full variable domain (rest looked up from reference TRBV18 and TRBJ2-3): NAGVMQNPRHLVRRRGQEARLRCSPMKGHSHVYWYRQLPEEGLKFMVYLQKENIIDESGMPKERFSAEFPKEGPSILRIQQVVRGDSAAYFCASSPSLSTQVTDTQYFGPGTRLTVL.

This chain connects TRBV7-9 to TRBJ2-2; 10 bases align to TRBD1. This CDR3 contains 15 residues. Germline V gene lookup returns CDR1 SEHNR and CDR2 FQNEAQ (reference sequence). V shed 6 bases, J shed 3 bases, and the junction held 4 bases outside the gene matches. In DNA, the CDR3 is TGTGCCAGCAGGCCGGGACAGGGGTACACCGGGGAGCTGTTTTTT. Its protein is CASRPGQGYTGELFF.

The chain combines TRBV30 with TRBJ2-7; D is unresolved. V lost 5 bases, J lost 4 bases, and 12 bases lay in between. Per the germline V gene, CDR1 is GTSNPN and CDR2 is SVGIG (reference sequence). This CDR3 region has 12 residues. This CDR3 reads CAWRPSDYEQYF. Here the CDR3 DNA reads TGTGCCTGGCGTCCGTCGGATTACGAGCAGTACTTC.

V and J are TRBV28 and TRBJ1-4; no clear D gene. The CDR3 totals 14 residues. The V end was cut by 3 bases, the J end by 1 base, with 6 bases between. Germline lookup yields CDR1 MDHEN and CDR2 SYDVKM. The DNA of the CDR3 is TGTGCCAGCAGTTTTACCGGAACTAATGAAAAACTGTTTTTT. It specifies CASSFTGTNEKLFF.

This sequence joins TRBV6-6 and TRBJ2-7; TRBD1 agrees at 8 bases. CDR3 length: 14 residues. With V trimmed by 6 bases and J by 3 bases, 7 bases remained unmatched. Per the germline V gene, CDR1 is MNHNY and CDR2 is SVGAGI (reference sequence). The CDR3 DNA reads as TGTGCCAGCAGCAGAGGACAGGGAAACTACGAGCAGTACTTC. Residues: CASSRGQGNYEQYF.

The genes are TRBV28 and TRBJ2-2; 11 nucleotides agree with TRBD2. CDR1 is MDHEN and CDR2 is SYDVKM in the germline V gene. After removal of 5 bases from V and 5 bases from J, the junction contained 7 bases not matched to a gene. The CDR3 spans 16 residues. CDR3 sequence reads: CASSPPLAGGTGELFF. CDR3 nucleotides: TGTGCCAGCAGTCCCCCTCTAGCGGGAGGAACCGGGGAGCTGTTTTTT.

The gene calls are TRBV11-2 and TRBJ1-3; D not resolved. The CDR3 extends over 16 amino acids. CDR1 and CDR2 from the germline V gene are SGHAT and FQNNGV. Deletions cut 5 bases from V and 0 bases from J, with 14 bases between. The CDR3 reads CASSPRRGISGNTIYF. CDR3 sequence (DNA): TGTGCCAGCAGCCCCCGGCGGGGAATCTCTGGAAACACCATATATTTT.

The chain has TRBV5-1 and TRBJ2-1; weak D call: TRBD2 (6 bases). The CDR3 runs to 15 residues. V was shortened by 5 bases and J by 3 bases, with 15 bases between the two germline ends. The V gene's germline CDR1 is SGHRS and CDR2 YFSETQ. The DNA for the CDR3 is TGCGCCAGCAGGCTGGAGGGTCCGATCTACAATGAGCAGTTCTTC. Encoded protein: CASRLEGPIYNEQFF.

A few counts support this clone. Other DNA sequences within the sample encode an identical CDR3. The rearrangement links TRBV7-2 to TRBJ2-7, with D unresolved. V was cut by 5 bases and J by 3 bases, with 5 bases left in between. The CDR3 runs 11 residues. Germline V gene data show CDR1 as SGHTA and CDR2 as FQGNSA. CDR3 loop: CASSDRYEQYF. The CDR3 DNA reads as TGTGCCAGCAGCGACCGCTACGAGCAGTACTTC.

The DNA of the CDR3 is TGCGCCAGCAGTGAGCAGAGGGGCACTGAAGCTTTCTTT. This codes for CASSEQRGTEAFF. The chain links TRBV10-1 to TRBJ1-1; D is possibly TRBD1 (5 bases). The germline CDR1 and CDR2 sequences are WNHNN and SYGVQD (reference sequence). The CDR3 contains 13 residues. The V end lost 2 bases, the J end lost 4 bases, and 8 bases lay between the germline ends.

On this clone itself: It is likely a read error, because the conserved phenylalanine at the end of the CDR3 is missing. This rearrangement joins TRBV28 to TRBJ1-2, with D maybe TRBD1 (6 bases). The CDR3 sequence is 11 residues long. The germline V and J ends were trimmed by 7 bases and 8 bases, with 11 bases remaining between them. Germline V gene lookup returns CDR1 MDHEN and CDR2 SYDVKM. The CDR3 region is CASTQGWGYTL. The DNA of the CDR3 is TGTGCCAGCACACAGGGATGGGGCTACACCCTC.

CDR3: CAISERGTTGEETQYF. The CDR3 bases are TGTGCCATCAGCGAGCGGGGCACAACGGGCGAAGAGACCCAGTACTTC. The chain employs TRBV10-3 and TRBJ2-5, with 7 bases that match TRBD2. With V trimmed by 6 bases and J by 3 bases, 13 bases remained unmatched. The CDR3 is 16 residues long. Germline V lookup: CDR1 ENHRY, CDR2 SYGVKD.

This chain joins TRBV28 and TRBJ1-3, with 10 bases aligning to TRBD1. Trimming cost V 5 bases and J 2 bases; bases outside gene matches: 6. Germline-derived CDR1 and CDR2 are MDHEN and SYDVKM. This CDR3 has 16 residues. CDR3 sequence: CASSPLGQGTGNTIYF. CDR3 sequence (DNA): TGTGCCAGCAGTCCGCTGGGACAGGGGACTGGAAACACCATATATTTT.

The chain is built from TRBV27 and TRBJ2-1; 12 positions match TRBD2. Trimming at V came to 3 bases and at J to 10 bases, leaving 7 bases not matched to a gene. Germline V gene lookup returns CDR1 MNHEY and CDR2 SMNVEV (reference sequence). CDR3 length: 15 residues. For the CDR3, the DNA is TGTGCCAGCAGTTTGGGCGCTAGCGGGAGGGGGGAGCAGTTCTTC. Residues: CASSLGASGRGEQFF.

The chain recombines TRBV19 with TRBJ1-5; possibly TRBD1 for D (6 bases). The germline gives CDR1 LNHDA, CDR2 SQIVND (reference sequence). The CDR3 covers 16 residues. Trimming cost V 4 bases and J 0 bases, with 13 bases left between them. The CDR3 nucleotides are TGTGCCAGTAGTACCCGGACAGACATTAGCAATCAGCCCCAGCATTTT. As protein: CASSTRTDISNQPQHF.

V and J are TRBV30 and TRBJ1-1; D is ambiguous. The CDR3 is 11 amino acids. With 2 bases removed from V and 6 bases from J, the gap between germline ends came to 7 bases. Germline V gives CDR1 GTSNPN, CDR2 SVGIG (reference sequence). CDR3 amino acids: CAWSLSAEAFF. In DNA form, the CDR3 reads TGTGCCTGGAGTTTGAGCGCTGAAGCTTTCTTT.

The chain recombines TRBV10-1 with TRBJ1-1; D possibly corresponds to TRBD1 (6 bases). This CDR3 is 14 amino acids long. The germline V and J ends were trimmed by 5 bases and 4 bases, with 14 bases remaining between them. Germline CDR1 reads WNHNN; CDR2 reads SYGVQD (reference sequence). The CDR3 loop is CASSRDTGGTEAFF. The CDR3 DNA reads TGCGCCAGCAGTAGGGACACAGGCGGCACTGAAGCTTTCTTT.

This clone was seen a single time. The chain links TRBV18 to TRBJ1-6, with TRBD1 identical over 7 bases. Trimming took 6 bases from V and 4 from J; bases not matched to a gene: 6. This CDR3 is built from 15 residues. Germline lookup yields CDR1 KGHSH and CDR2 LQKENI. CDR3 sequence: CASSAAGQYNSPLHF. The CDR3 coding sequence is TGTGCCAGCTCCGCAGCGGGACAGTATAATTCACCCCTCCACTTT.

The chain employs TRBV6-5 and TRBJ2-5, with 7 nucleotides matching TRBD2. The CDR3 runs 14 residues. Germline V CDR1 and CDR2: MNHEY, SVGAGI. After removal of 8 bases from V and 5 bases from J, the junction contained 11 bases not matched to a gene. CDR3 region: CASSRAVGGETQYF. In DNA form, the CDR3 reads TGTGCCAGCTCGCGGGCCGTGGGAGGGGAGACCCAGTACTTC.

This clone came up once. The CDR3 loop reads CASSVAGQGPPYEQYF. DNA for the CDR3: TGTGCCAGCAGCGTAGCTGGTCAGGGTCCGCCCTACGAGCAGTACTTC. This chain uses TRBV9 with TRBJ2-7; D is perhaps TRBD1 (5 bases). The CDR3 is made up of 16 amino acids. V lost 0 bases, J lost 2 bases, and 15 bases lay in between. CDR1 is SGDLS, CDR2 YYNGEE, per germline.

The J gene is TRBJ2-4, the V gene TRBV21-1. TRBV21-1 is a documented pseudogene. The CDR3 is 12 amino acids. This CDR3 reads CASSRPKNIQYF. The CDR3 nucleotides are TGTGCCAGCAGCAGACCGAAAAACATTCAGTACTTC.

The rearrangement uses TRBV19 and TRBJ1-1, with D tentatively TRBD1 (6 bases). The CDR3 runs 12 residues. Between the trimmed V and J ends, which lost 10 bases and 1 base, there was a span of 10 bases. Per the germline V gene, CDR1 is LNHDA and CDR2 is SQIVND (reference sequence). The CDR3 sequence is CATRGQNTEAFF. The CDR3, as DNA: TGTGCCACTCGGGGGCAGAACACTGAAGCTTTCTTT.

The chain is built from TRBV4-2 and TRBJ2-2; 8 bases line up with TRBD1. The ends lost 5 bases at V and 5 bases at J; junction bases unmatched: 7. This CDR3 has 15 amino acids. Germline-derived CDR1 and CDR2 are LGHNA and YNFKEQ. The CDR3 nucleotides are TGTGCCAGCAGCTTCGGACAGGGAGAAACCGGGGAGCTGTTTTTT. This codes for CASSFGQGETGELFF.

This clone is a singleton in its sample. The chain uses TRBV19 and TRBJ2-3; D unclear. Looked up from germline, CDR1 is LNHDA and CDR2 is SQIVND (reference sequence). V lost 3 bases to trimming and J lost 3 bases, with 16 bases between them. The CDR3 totals 16 residues. Here the CDR3 reads CASSMVSQVWTDTQYF. The CDR3 region has the DNA TGTGCCAGTAGTATGGTGTCTCAGGTATGGACAGATACGCAGTATTTT. Looking up the rest from reference TRBV19 and TRBJ2-3 gives the full variable domain: DGGITQSPKYLFRKEGQNVTLSCEQNLNHDAMYWYRQDPGQGLRLIYYSQIVNDFQKGDIAEGYSVSREKKESFPLTVTSAQKNPTAFYLCASSMVSQVWTDTQYFGPGTRLTVL.

The gene calls are TRBV7-9 and TRBJ2-1; 7 bases line up with TRBD1. CDR3 length: 13 amino acids. V lost 4 bases, J lost 13 bases, and 10 bases stayed unmatched. Germline V lookup: CDR1 SEHNR, CDR2 FQNEAQ (reference sequence). This CDR3 is CASSSQQQGQQFF. The DNA of the CDR3 is TGTGCCAGCAGCTCGCAGCAACAGGGGCAACAGTTCTTC.